A single sample is the source of the 9 T cell receptor beta chains below, sequenced in a study of control samples from healthy donors and cancer patients. Clones were read by immunoSEQ multiplex PCR, and TCRdb kept only the in-frame ones, dropping some. The table shows some 110,000 clones, with 85% to 95% occurring only once. The sequenced sample consisted of blood. The receptor source for this set is a man aged 25 to 40 in good health.

The V and J genes are TRBV19 and TRBJ1-2; TRBD1 might be the D (5 bases). Germline V gene data show CDR1 as LNHDA and CDR2 as SQIVND (reference sequence). Trimming pared 4 bases from V and 3 bases from J, leaving 15 bases between. The CDR3 length is 15 residues. The CDR3 region has the DNA TGTGCCAGTAGTACCTCCCTCGGGGCTGACTATGGCTACACCTTC. It is translated as CASSTSLGADYGYTF.

This chain joins TRBV14 and TRBJ1-1, with a weak D call TRBD1 (5 bases). CDR3 length equals 13 residues. Trimming stripped 6 bases from V and 4 bases from J, with 12 bases between. Germline V lookup: CDR1 SGHDN, CDR2 FVKESK. The CDR3 protein is CASSQDTFTEAFF. The CDR3 nucleotides read TGTGCCAGCAGTCAGGACACATTCACTGAAGCTTTCTTT.

V is TRBV5-1 and J is TRBJ2-2; D not certain. V was trimmed by 1 base and J by 6 bases, leaving 4 bases between them. This CDR3 region has 12 residues. Germline assignment: CDR1 SGHRS and CDR2 YFSETQ. The CDR3 here is CASSLLAGELFF. DNA of the CDR3: TGCGCCAGCAGCTTGTTGGCCGGGGAGCTGTTTTTT.

The J gene is TRBJ1-1, the V gene TRBV5-6; 11 bases align to TRBD1. CDR1 is SGHDT and CDR2 is YYEEEE in the germline V gene. CDR3 size: 13 residues. V dropped 3 bases and J dropped 11; count of bases not matched to a gene: 6. The CDR3 loop reads CASSSRDRGIAFF. As DNA, the CDR3 is TGTGCCAGCAGCTCTAGGGACAGGGGGATCGCTTTCTTT. Looking up the rest from reference TRBV5-6 and TRBJ1-1 gives the full variable domain: DAGVTQSPTHLIKTRGQQVTLRCSPKSGHDTVSWYQQALGQGPQFIFQYYEEEERQRGNFPDRFSGHQFPNYSSELNVNALLLGDSALYLCASSSRDRGIAFFGQGTRLTVV.

The count of this clone is one. V gene TRBV5-1 combines with J gene TRBJ2-3; 14 nucleotides agree with TRBD2. After removal of 0 bases from V and 6 bases from J, the junction contained 6 bases not matched to a gene. There are 17 residues in the CDR3. CDR1 is SGHRS, CDR2 YFSETQ, per germline. Written as DNA, the CDR3 is TGCGCCAGCAGCTTGGAGGGACTAGCGGGGGCCGGGGATACGCAGTATTTT. This sequence encodes CASSLEGLAGAGDTQYF.

The chain couples TRBV19 to TRBJ1-2; 9 bases map to TRBD1. This CDR3 contains 13 residues. Trimming at V came to 9 bases and at J to 6 bases, leaving 8 bases not matched to a gene. Germline CDR1 is LNHDA and CDR2 is SQIVND (reference sequence). The CDR3 DNA reads as TGTGCCAGCAGACCACAGGGGGCGGATGGCTACACCTTC. Translation gives CASRPQGADGYTF.

This clone turned up a few times. The rearrangement joins TRBV14 to TRBJ2-5; D gene uncertain. Germline V lookup: CDR1 SGHDN, CDR2 FVKESK. CDR3 length equals 12 residues. V gave up 4 bases and J gave up 9 bases, with 12 bases separating them. CDR3 sequence: CASSPSPWAQYF. As DNA, the CDR3 is TGTGCCAGCAGCCCCAGTCCTTGGGCCCAGTACTTC.

This clone was counted a single time. The chain is built from TRBV3-1 (or the pseudogene TRBV3-2) and TRBJ2-5; TRBD2 matches at 11 bases. This CDR3 has 16 amino acids. V shed 1 base and J 3 bases; nucleotides not matched to a gene: 4. Germline values: CDR1 LGHDT, CDR2 YNNKEL (reference sequence). The CDR3 reads CASSQALTSGEETQYF. The CDR3 coding sequence is TGTGCCAGCAGCCAAGCTTTGACTAGCGGGGAAGAGACCCAGTACTTC.

The chain joins TRBV7-9 to TRBJ2-2; 8 nucleotides line up with TRBD1. Germline values: CDR1 SEHNR, CDR2 FQNEAQ (reference sequence). After removal of 9 bases from V and 9 bases from J, the junction contained 6 bases not matched to a gene. This CDR3 region has 12 residues. CDR3 loop: CASGQGGRELFF. CDR3 nucleotides: TGTGCCAGTGGACAGGGAGGTCGGGAGCTGTTTTTT.